The 30 T cell receptor beta chains presented below share a single source sample, sequenced in a study of T cell changes during pregnancy in multiple sclerosis. Assay: immunoSEQ multiplex PCR; the TCRdb copy retains only in-frame clones and omits some. The table lists about 57,000 clones, 92% of them singletons, with approximately 0.21% in the top ten. The starting material was CD4+ T cells from peripheral blood mononuclear cells, obtained in the second trimester of pregnancy. Receptors originate from a female donor with multiple sclerosis, enrolled in a pregnancy study.

This clone was observed a handful of times. The chain is built from TRBV2 and TRBJ2-7, with D possibly TRBD2 on 5 matching bases. The CDR3 runs 11 residues. V was trimmed by 8 bases and J by 3 bases, leaving 8 bases between them. Per germline, CDR1 SNHLY and CDR2 FYNNEI. The CDR3 DNA follows: TGTGCCAGCGAACGGGGCTACGAGCAGTACTTC. It yields the protein CASERGYEQYF.

The chain couples TRBV2 to TRBJ2-7, with D tentatively TRBD1 (6 bases). The CDR3 extends over 13 amino acids. V was trimmed by 9 bases and J by 1 base, leaving 13 bases between them. The V gene's germline CDR1 is SNHLY and CDR2 FYNNEI. The CDR3 coding sequence is TGTGCCAGTCTGACAGGATCTTCCTACGAGCAGTACTTC. Translated: CASLTGSSYEQYF.

The chain couples TRBV7-3 to TRBJ2-2, with 9 bases that match TRBD1. The CDR3 has 15 amino acids. Germline loops: CDR1 SGHTA, CDR2 FQGTGA. V was clipped by 5 bases and J by 5 bases; unmatched bases: 6. CDR3 nucleotide sequence: TGTGCCAGCAGCCAAGGACAGGGGTTGACCGGGGAGCTGTTTTTT. Its protein is CASSQGQGLTGELFF. Full variable domain (remainder filled in from reference TRBV7-3 and TRBJ2-2): GAGVSQTPSNKVTEKGKYVELRCDPISGHTALYWYRQSLGQGPEFLIYFQGTGAADDSGLPNDRFFAVRPEGSVSTLKIQRTERGDSAVYLCASSQGQGLTGELFFGEGSRLTVL.

This sequence joins TRBV2 and TRBJ1-2; D uncertain. V lost 1 base and J 6 bases, leaving 12 bases between the germline ends. Germline lookup yields CDR1 SNHLY and CDR2 FYNNEI. The CDR3 runs to 14 residues. The CDR3 protein is CASSEGHRFNGYTF. CDR3 nucleotide sequence: TGTGCCAGCAGTGAAGGACACCGTTTCAATGGCTACACCTTC. Looking up the rest from reference TRBV2 and TRBJ1-2 gives the full variable domain: EPEVTQTPSHQVTQMGQEVILRCVPISNHLYFYWYRQILGQKVEFLVSFYNNEISEKSEIFDDQFSVERPDGSNFTLKIRSTKLEDSAMYFCASSEGHRFNGYTFGSGTRLTVV.

The chain employs TRBV11-2 and TRBJ1-2; 12 positions match TRBD1. J gave up 7 bases and V 3 bases, and 3 bases lay outside the gene matches. CDR3 length: 14 residues. Germline CDR1 and CDR2: SGHAT and FQNNGV. This CDR3 reads CASSLGDRGLGYTF. The CDR3 DNA is TGTGCCAGCAGCTTGGGGGACAGGGGGCTTGGCTACACCTTC.

The chain couples TRBV6-5 to TRBJ2-7; 8 bases align to TRBD2. With 2 bases clipped from V and 2 bases from J, the junction kept 5 bases outside the gene matches. Germline values: CDR1 MNHEY, CDR2 SVGAGI. The CDR3 runs 15 residues. DNA for the CDR3: TGTGCCAGCAGTTACAGCGGGGGATCACCCTACGAGCAGTACTTC. Translation gives CASSYSGGSPYEQYF.

The genes are TRBV7-2 and TRBJ1-4; 12 nucleotides align to TRBD1. Germline CDR1 SGHTA, CDR2 FQGNSA. V shed 5 bases, J shed 8 bases, and the junction held 6 bases outside the gene matches. This CDR3 comprises 15 residues. CDR3 region: CASSLRDRGREKLFF. The CDR3 DNA sequence: TGTGCCAGCAGCCTACGGGACAGGGGGCGAGAAAAACTGTTTTTT. The whole variable domain, filled in from reference TRBV7-2 and TRBJ1-4, reads GAGVSQSPSNKVTEKGKDVELRCDPISGHTALYWYRQSLGQGLEFLIYFQGNSAPDKSGLPSDRFSAERTGGSVSTLTIQRTQQEDSAVYLCASSLRDRGREKLFFGSGTQLSVL.

As regards this clone: Other DNA sequences in the sample encode the same CDR3. J is TRBJ1-1 and V is TRBV27, with D hard to call. This CDR3 region has 16 residues. Germline assignment: CDR1 MNHEY and CDR2 SMNVEV (reference sequence). Trimming cost V 0 bases and J 0 bases, with 11 bases left between them. CDR3 bases: TGTGCCAGCAGTTTATCCTGGGGAGGGATGAACACTGAAGCTTTCTTT. Translation: CASSLSWGGMNTEAFF.

The chain combines TRBV7-2 with TRBJ1-1; TRBD1 aligns across 9 bases. The V segment lost 5 bases and the J segment 8 bases; nucleotides outside the gene matches: 6. Germline V gene data show CDR1 as SGHTA and CDR2 as FQGNSA. The CDR3 spans 13 residues. CDR3 nucleotide sequence: TGTGCCAGCAGCCAGGGACAGGGCCAAGAAGCTTTCTTT. Its protein product is CASSQGQGQEAFF.

This clone was seen once. The chain is built from TRBV28 and TRBJ2-2; TRBD2 matches at 9 bases. This CDR3 has 16 amino acids. V lost 3 bases to trimming and J lost 4 bases; unmatched junction nucleotides: 6. Germline lookup yields CDR1 MDHEN and CDR2 SYDVKM. CDR3 residues: CASSLLAGRPTGELFF. Written as DNA, the CDR3 is TGTGCCAGCAGTTTGCTAGCGGGGAGACCCACCGGGGAGCTGTTTTTT.

The rearrangement uses TRBV4-2 and TRBJ2-7; D call uncertain. The CDR3 contains 13 residues. The ends were cut back, 3 bases at V and 3 bases at J, with 9 bases in the middle. CDR1 is LGHNA, CDR2 YNFKEQ, per germline. The CDR3 nucleotides read TGTGCCAGCAGCCATGAGTTCCGCTACGAGCAGTACTTC. It translates to CASSHEFRYEQYF.

The rearrangement links TRBV19 to TRBJ1-5, with D perhaps matching TRBD1 (5 bases). The length of the CDR3 is 16 residues. Trimming took off 1 base at V and 0 bases at J, with 10 bases between the two ends. Germline V gene lookup returns CDR1 LNHDA and CDR2 SQIVND (reference sequence). The CDR3 loop is CASSIGRGYSNQPQHF. DNA of the CDR3: TGTGCCAGTAGTATAGGTAGGGGCTATAGCAATCAGCCCCAGCATTTT.

This rearrangement joins TRBV11-3 to TRBJ2-2; perhaps TRBD1 as D (7 bases). V dropped 1 base and J dropped 4 bases, with 13 bases sitting between them. The CDR3 is 16 residues long. The V gene's germline CDR1 is SGHNT and CDR2 YENEEA. CDR3 region: CASSLAAGGGTGELFF. DNA of the CDR3: TGTGCCAGCAGCTTAGCCGCAGGGGGAGGCACCGGGGAGCTGTTTTTT. Based on the CDR3 plus reference TRBV11-3 and TRBJ2-2, the full variable domain is EAGVVQSPRYKIIEKKQPVAFWCNPISGHNTLYWYLQNLGQGPELLIRYENEEAVDDSQLPKDRFSAERLKGVDSTLKIQPAELGDSAVYLCASSLAAGGGTGELFFGEGSRLTVL.

The sample holds one count of this clone. The rearrangement uses TRBV29-1 and TRBJ2-5; 10 bases line up with TRBD2. V shed 4 bases, J shed 0 bases, and the junction held 11 bases outside the gene matches. CDR1 is SQVTM and CDR2 is ANQGSEA in the germline V gene. The CDR3 runs 17 residues. CDR3 coding DNA: TGCAGCGTTGTTGAGCGGGAGGGCCTGGGGTACCAAGAGACCCAGTACTTC. This encodes CSVVEREGLGYQETQYF.

The chain employs TRBV7-9 and TRBJ2-2, with TRBD1 as a possible D gene (6 bases). The V end was cut by 5 bases, the J end by 6 bases, with 13 bases between. There are 14 residues in the CDR3. CDR1 is SEHNR, CDR2 FQNEAQ, per germline (reference sequence). In DNA form, the CDR3 reads TGTGCCAGCAGCCAAGGGGGTCCCCCCGGGGAGCTGTTTTTT. This sequence encodes CASSQGGPPGELFF.

V gene TRBV19 combines with J gene TRBJ2-1; 8 nucleotides line up with TRBD1. The CDR3 is made up of 16 amino acids. The junction had 7 bases not matched to a gene; V was cut back by 2 bases and J by 4 bases. CDR1 is LNHDA and CDR2 is SQIVND in the germline V gene (reference sequence). For the CDR3, the DNA is TGTGCCAGTAGTATATCTGGGACAGGAATTTACAATGAGCAGTTCTTC. Residues: CASSISGTGIYNEQFF.

The chain joins TRBV27 to TRBJ2-6; no clear D gene. This CDR3 comprises 14 residues. Between the trimmed V and J ends, which lost 8 bases and 0 bases, there was a span of 8 bases. The V gene's germline CDR1 is MNHEY and CDR2 SMNVEV (reference sequence). The CDR3 sequence: CASLPSSGANVLTF. The CDR3 region has the DNA TGTGCCAGCCTCCCCAGCTCTGGGGCCAACGTCCTGACTTTC.

This chain connects TRBV2 to TRBJ1-6; D might be TRBD1 (6 bases). The CDR3 extends over 15 amino acids. Germline V gives CDR1 SNHLY, CDR2 FYNNEI. V lost 4 bases and J lost 2, with 9 bases in between. CDR3 in DNA: TGTGCCAGCAGTGTTGGGACAACCTATAATTCACCCCTCCACTTT. It is translated as CASSVGTTYNSPLHF. Variable domain in full (rest from reference TRBV2 and TRBJ1-6): EPEVTQTPSHQVTQMGQEVILRCVPISNHLYFYWYRQILGQKVEFLVSFYNNEISEKSEIFDDQFSVERPDGSNFTLKIRSTKLEDSAMYFCASSVGTTYNSPLHFGNGTRLTVT.

The chain has TRBV5-1 and TRBJ2-7; 7 bases line up with TRBD2. The CDR3 totals 15 residues. Germline CDR1 is SGHRS and CDR2 is YFSETQ. Trimming at V came to 0 bases and at J to 0 bases, leaving 3 bases not matched to a gene. CDR3 loop: CASSLVGGSSYEQYF. As DNA, the CDR3 is TGCGCCAGCAGCTTGGTGGGAGGGAGCTCCTACGAGCAGTACTTC.

The gene calls are TRBV7-2 and TRBJ2-1, with 9 bases that match TRBD2. The J segment lost 5 bases and the V segment lost 7 bases, leaving 6 bases of the junction unmatched. The CDR3 is 14 residues long. CDR1 and CDR2 (germline): SGHTA, FQGNSA. The CDR3 nucleotides read TGTGCCAGCAACCACGTAGCGGGAGACAATGAGCAGTTCTTC. Its translation: CASNHVAGDNEQFF. Combining the CDR3 with reference TRBV7-2 and TRBJ2-1 gives the whole variable domain GAGVSQSPSNKVTEKGKDVELRCDPISGHTALYWYRQSLGQGLEFLIYFQGNSAPDKSGLPSDRFSAERTGGSVSTLTIQRTQQEDSAVYLCASNHVAGDNEQFFGPGTRLTVL.

V and J are TRBV2 and TRBJ2-7; TRBD1 matches 8 bases. CDR1 is SNHLY and CDR2 is FYNNEI in the germline V gene. Trimming cost V 5 bases and J 5 bases; bases outside gene matches: 5. The CDR3 extends over 13 amino acids. The CDR3 reads CASSPDREHEQYF. The DNA of the CDR3 is TGTGCCAGCAGTCCGGACAGGGAGCACGAGCAGTACTTC.

This clone occurred a few times. The genes are TRBV2 and TRBJ1-1; 7 bases are a match to TRBD1. V trimming: 8 bases; J trimming: 1 base; junction bases outside the gene matches: 4. The CDR3 is 13 residues long. Germline V CDR1 and CDR2: SNHLY, FYNNEI. DNA of the CDR3: TGTGCCAGCGAGAGACAGGGGAACACTGAAGCTTTCTTT. Translated, it gives CASERQGNTEAFF.

The V gene is TRBV7-8, the J gene TRBJ1-1; 7 bases agree with TRBD1. From germline, CDR1 is SGHVS and CDR2 FQNEAQ. V trimming: 5 bases; J trimming: 0 bases; junction bases outside the gene matches: 6. The CDR3 is made up of 15 amino acids. The CDR3 is CASSTTTGMNTEAFF. In DNA form, the CDR3 reads TGTGCCAGCAGCACCACGACAGGGATGAACACTGAAGCTTTCTTT.

The rearrangement uses TRBV28 and TRBJ1-5; D remains ambiguous. V was shortened by 8 bases and J by 2 bases, with 16 bases between the two germline ends. This CDR3 is 15 amino acids long. Germline V lookup: CDR1 MDHEN, CDR2 SYDVKM. The CDR3 nucleotides read TGTGCCAGCGGGCGGGCCGGGAGGCGCAATCAGCCCCAGCATTTT. It encodes CASGRAGRRNQPQHF.

For the CDR3, the DNA is TGTGCCAGCAGCCTAGAAACTTTCGTAGATACGCAGTATTTT. Translated, it gives CASSLETFVDTQYF. J is TRBJ2-3 and V is TRBV7-2; D is undetermined. In germline, CDR1 is SGHTA, CDR2 FQGNSA. This CDR3 has 14 residues. Trimming stripped 5 bases from V and 5 bases from J, with 14 bases between.

This clone has more than one count but fewer than ten. The rearrangement joins TRBV5-4 to TRBJ2-1; a possible D gene is TRBD1 (6 bases). From germline, CDR1 is SGHNT and CDR2 YYREEE (reference sequence). V was clipped by 1 base and J by 8 bases, with 16 bases between them. This CDR3 region has 15 residues. The CDR3 loop is CASSLRGKGDDEQFF. The CDR3 DNA sequence: TGTGCCAGCAGCTTGAGAGGGAAGGGGGATGATGAGCAGTTCTTC.

V is TRBV6-1 and J is TRBJ1-2, with 12 bases lining up with TRBD1. The length of the CDR3 is 15 residues. CDR1 and CDR2 from the germline V gene are MNHNS and SASEGT. V was pared by 2 bases and J by 8 bases, with 6 bases of the junction left unmatched. This CDR3 reads CASSEPGQGAKGYTF. In DNA form, the CDR3 reads TGTGCCAGCAGTGAACCGGGACAGGGGGCGAAGGGCTACACCTTC.

This clone has only a few counts. The V gene is TRBV9, the J gene TRBJ1-1; D gene ambiguous. Trimming left V 4 bases short and J 11 bases short, with 15 bases between. The CDR3 is made up of 12 amino acids. Germline values: CDR1 SGDLS, CDR2 YYNGEE. The CDR3 reads CASSPDREWAFF. The CDR3 bases are TGTGCCAGCAGCCCAGACCGGGAATGGGCTTTCTTT.

The chain employs TRBV9 and TRBJ1-1; D uncertain. Germline values: CDR1 SGDLS, CDR2 YYNGEE. V dropped 5 bases and J dropped 1 base, with 9 bases sitting between them. The CDR3 spans 13 residues. CDR3 nucleotides: TGTGCCAGCAGTCCTAGTTGGAACACTGAAGCTTTCTTT. Its protein product is CASSPSWNTEAFF. Using reference TRBV9 and TRBJ1-1 for the parts outside the CDR3, the full variable domain is DSGVTQTPKHLITATGQRVTLRCSPRSGDLSVYWYQQSLDQGLQFLIQYYNGEERAKGNILERFSAQQFPDLHSELNLSSLELGDSALYFCASSPSWNTEAFFGQGTRLTVV.

The rearrangement links TRBV2 to TRBJ2-3, with 14 bases identical to TRBD2. Unmatched junction bases numbered 9, after V lost 4 bases and J lost 6 bases. CDR3 size: 17 residues. Germline lookup yields CDR1 SNHLY and CDR2 FYNNEI. CDR3 nucleotide sequence: TGTGCCAGCAGTGGGGGGACTAGCGGGAGAGCTAAGGATACGCAGTATTTT. It encodes CASSGGTSGRAKDTQYF.